The 11 T cell receptor beta chains below come from one sample, sequenced in a study of blood T cell repertoires in COVID-19. Repertoires were generated with immunoSEQ multiplex PCR, while TCRdb's copy carries only in-frame clones and drops some. Among approximately 170,000 clones listed, approximately 93% were seen once. Sequenced sample: peripheral blood. These receptors all stem from a woman aged 55-75 years with COVID-19, enrolled during active disease.

The chain links TRBV5-6 to TRBJ2-2; TRBD2 matches 9 bases. Trimming at V came to 4 bases and at J to 5 bases, leaving 9 bases not matched to a gene. The CDR3 is made up of 16 amino acids. Per germline, CDR1 SGHDT and CDR2 YYEEEE. The CDR3 spells CASSPGLARMTGELFF. The CDR3 DNA reads TGTGCCAGCAGCCCCGGACTAGCGCGGATGACCGGGGAGCTGTTTTTT. Full variable domain (outside the CDR3, taken from reference TRBV5-6 and TRBJ2-2): DAGVTQSPTHLIKTRGQQVTLRCSPKSGHDTVSWYQQALGQGPQFIFQYYEEEERQRGNFPDRFSGHQFPNYSSELNVNALLLGDSALYLCASSPGLARMTGELFFGEGSRLTVL.

Note on this clone: The junction does not match germline at one end; this may be a read error. This chain connects TRBV20-1 to TRBJ2-5; TRBD1 might be the D (6 bases). This CDR3 region has 18 residues. CDR1 is DFQATT, CDR2 SNEGSKA, per germline (reference sequence). As DNA, the CDR3 is TGCTGTGCTAGTGGGGGCGGGCTCGGGGAGCTAGGGGGAGAGACCCAGTACTTC. Encoded protein: CCASGGGLGELGGETQYF.

The chain has TRBV5-5 and TRBJ2-1, with a weak D call TRBD2 (6 bases). V lost 5 bases and J 9 bases, leaving 24 bases between the germline ends. Germline CDR1 SGHKS, CDR2 YYEKEE (reference sequence). The CDR3 runs to 16 residues. The CDR3 DNA sequence: TGTGCCAGCAGACGCCGACTAGTCGGGCCGTTTGGTGAGCAGTTCTTC. This sequence encodes CASRRRLVGPFGEQFF.

The chain uses TRBV7-3 and TRBJ2-1; no clear D gene. The CDR3 runs 15 residues. Trimming took 5 bases from V and 2 from J, leaving 13 bases between them. Per germline, CDR1 SGHTA and CDR2 FQGTGA. The CDR3 bases are TGTGCCAGCAGCCCTTTTGGGCAGGCCTACAATGAGCAGTTCTTC. It encodes CASSPFGQAYNEQFF.

The chain is built from TRBV13 and TRBJ1-1; TRBD1 is a possible D gene (5 bases). V gave up 6 bases and J gave up 7 bases, with 9 bases separating them. From germline, CDR1 is PRHDT and CDR2 FYEKMQ (reference sequence). The CDR3 is made up of 11 amino acids. DNA of the CDR3: TGTGCCAGCAGGGGGGGAGTTGAAGCTTTCTTT. Amino acids: CASRGGVEAFF.

The gene calls are TRBV7-2 and TRBJ2-3; TRBD2 matches at 8 bases. Germline values: CDR1 SGHTA, CDR2 FQGNSA. V lost 5 bases and J lost 4; bases outside the gene matches: 2. The CDR3 totals 13 residues. CDR3 residues: CASSPGGADTQYF. CDR3 nucleotides: TGTGCCAGCAGCCCGGGGGGGGCAGATACGCAGTATTTT.

This chain links TRBV19 with TRBJ1-5, with D uncertain. Trimming cost V 6 bases and J 2 bases, with 8 bases left between them. Per germline, CDR1 LNHDA and CDR2 SQIVND (reference sequence). This CDR3 spans 13 amino acids. The CDR3 protein is CASREGGNQPQHF. DNA for the CDR3: TGTGCCAGTAGAGAGGGAGGCAATCAGCCCCAGCATTTT.

V usage is TRBV10-1 and J usage is TRBJ1-3; possible D gene TRBD1, 6 bases. The V gene's germline CDR1 is WNHNN and CDR2 SYGVQD (reference sequence). V dropped 4 bases and J dropped 0 bases, with 16 bases sitting between them. This CDR3 has 17 amino acids. This CDR3 is CASSVAQGFTSGNTIYF. DNA for the CDR3: TGCGCCAGCAGTGTGGCACAGGGTTTCACCTCTGGAAACACCATATATTTT.

The genes are TRBV3-1 (or the pseudogene TRBV3-2) and TRBJ2-5; D perhaps matches TRBD1 (5 bases). The CDR3 has 16 residues. Germline V gene sequence: CDR1 LGHDT, CDR2 YNNKEL (reference sequence). V shed 0 bases and J shed 0 bases, with 11 bases lying between them. CDR3 bases: TGTGCCAGCAGCCAAGATATGACAGACGACCAAGAGACCCAGTACTTC. It translates to CASSQDMTDDQETQYF.

This rearrangement joins TRBV7-2 to TRBJ2-6, with TRBD1 matching 8 bases. The ends lost 1 base at V and 1 base at J; junction bases unmatched: 6. This CDR3 has 18 amino acids. Germline CDR1 SGHTA, CDR2 FQGNSA. This CDR3 reads CASSLVAGGASGANVLTF. The CDR3 coding sequence is TGTGCCAGCAGCTTAGTGGCAGGGGGCGCATCTGGGGCCAACGTCCTGACTTTC.

The chain joins TRBV6-2 or TRBV6-3 to TRBJ2-5; 8 positions agree with TRBD1. From germline, CDR1 is MNHEY and CDR2 SVGEGT. The CDR3 totals 13 residues. V shed 5 bases and J 5 bases; nucleotides not matched to a gene: 4. CDR3: CASSLRGRETQYF. The CDR3 region has the DNA TGTGCCAGCAGTCTCAGGGGGCGGGAGACCCAGTACTTC.